The table lists the clone carrying this TCR beta chain with many counts. The target antigen is unknown. This entry belongs to a study of T cells in Graves' hyperthyroidism and ophthalmopathy. Regarding the study as a whole: Appearing also in blood were most of the thyroid clonotypes expanded above 0.001.

The diagnostic basis comprised clinical symptoms, serum thyroxine and TRAb, thyroid ultrasound and orbital computed tomography. Source material for PBMCs was 10 ml fresh peripheral blood. Amplified TCR beta CDR3 regions derived from RNA transcripts. Primed by the HTBI set, a first-round RT-PCR was run on the TCR CDR3. MiXCR was run by TCRdb on the multiplex PCR reads, yielding one entry per CDR3 protein. The sample includes approximately 400,000 distinct CDR3 sequences, 11% to 15% of them seen just once. V dropped 1 base and J dropped 6 bases, with 10 bases sitting between them. The CDR3 runs to 13 residues. Germline values: CDR1 SGHAT, CDR2 FQNNGV.

This clonotype originated in a woman aged 60-70 years with Graves' hyperthyroidism. The rearrangement uses TRBV11-2 and TRBJ2-7, with D uncertain. The source material was blood. The CDR3 region is CASSLVDSGEQYF. In DNA, the CDR3 is TGTGCCAGCAGCTTAGTTGACTCCGGCGAGCAGTACTTC.